Shown below are 14 T cell receptor beta chains from a single sample sequenced in a study of cytomegalovirus exposure and HLA in healthy donors. Repertoires were generated with immunoSEQ multiplex PCR, while TCRdb's copy carries only in-frame clones and drops some. The sample has about 160,000 clones; nearly 90% are singletons. What was sequenced was PBMCs. The receptors were sampled from a woman aged 18 to 35 in good health and CMV-seropositive.

This chain links TRBV19 with TRBJ2-5, with 7 nucleotides matching TRBD1. The CDR3 covers 13 residues. The junction had 1 base not matched to a gene; V was cut back by 5 bases and J by 1 base. Germline V lookup: CDR1 LNHDA, CDR2 SQIVND (reference sequence). The CDR3 protein is CASSRQGQETQYF. CDR3 DNA sequence: TGTGCCAGTAGTCGACAGGGCCAAGAGACCCAGTACTTC.

The V and J genes are TRBV9 and TRBJ2-3, with TRBD2 as a possible D gene (6 bases). This CDR3 has 20 amino acids. V was shortened by 0 bases and J by 3 bases, with 26 bases between the two germline ends. Per germline, CDR1 SGDLS and CDR2 YYNGEE. This chain's CDR3 is CASSVVPGVVGAGKTDTQYF. CDR3 sequence (DNA): TGTGCCAGCAGCGTAGTCCCGGGAGTAGTTGGGGCCGGAAAAACAGATACGCAGTATTTT.

The chain couples TRBV7-3 to TRBJ2-2, with D hard to call. The CDR3 consists of 12 residues. Per germline, CDR1 SGHTA and CDR2 FQGTGA. Trimming shortened V by 3 bases and J by 5 bases, and 4 bases separated the two germline ends. This CDR3 is CASSFETGELFF. DNA for the CDR3: TGTGCCAGCAGCTTCGAGACCGGGGAGCTGTTTTTT. The entire variable domain, with the rest obtained from reference TRBV7-3 and TRBJ2-2, is as follows: GAGVSQTPSNKVTEKGKYVELRCDPISGHTALYWYRQSLGQGPEFLIYFQGTGAADDSGLPNDRFFAVRPEGSVSTLKIQRTERGDSAVYLCASSFETGELFFGEGSRLTVL.

This clone appeared a single time. V is TRBV7-3 and J is TRBJ2-7; D is possibly TRBD1 (6 bases). CDR1 and CDR2 from the germline V gene are SGHTA and FQGTGA. This CDR3 is built from 13 residues. The V end was cut by 3 bases, the J end by 7 bases, with 13 bases between. The CDR3 region is CASSLGTLWEQYF. CDR3 bases: TGTGCCAGCAGCTTGGGGACACTTTGGGAGCAGTACTTC.

V and J are TRBV5-6 and TRBJ2-7; perhaps TRBD2 as D (6 bases). The germline V gene has CDR1 SGHDT and CDR2 YYEEEE. V was cut by 0 bases and J by 4 bases, with 11 bases left in between. This CDR3 has 14 residues. The CDR3 DNA reads TGTGCCAGCAGCTTGGGGGGCGCGGGGTACGAGCAGTACTTC. Translated, it gives CASSLGGAGYEQYF.

This clone came up once. The chain employs TRBV5-6 and TRBJ2-7, with D possibly being TRBD1 (6 bases). The CDR3 runs 16 residues. Per the germline V gene, CDR1 is SGHDT and CDR2 is YYEEEE. V shed 2 bases and J shed 3 bases, with 18 bases lying between them. DNA for the CDR3: TGTGCCAGCAGCTTTGGATTGTCACAGGGCTTCTACGAGCAGTACTTC. Translation gives CASSFGLSQGFYEQYF.

This clone came up once. J is TRBJ1-1 and V is TRBV11-2; D uncertain. V lost 1 base to trimming and J lost 7 bases, with 10 bases between them. The V gene's germline CDR1 is SGHAT and CDR2 FQNNGV. The CDR3 contains 13 residues. The CDR3 region has the DNA TGTGCCAGCAGCTTAGGTGGAGGTCTTGAAGCTTTCTTT. Translating it yields CASSLGGGLEAFF.

The rearrangement uses TRBV11-1 and TRBJ1-2; TRBD1 matches 9 bases. Germline values: CDR1 SGHAT, CDR2 FQDESV (reference sequence). The CDR3 is 14 residues long. The trim removed 5 bases at V and 7 bases at J, leaving 8 bases unmatched. The CDR3, as DNA: TGTGCCAGCAGCCCCCGACAGGGGGGAAGTGGCTACACCTTC. Amino acid sequence: CASSPRQGGSGYTF. The full variable domain, rest sourced from reference TRBV11-1 and TRBJ1-2, is EAEVAQSPRYKITEKSQAVAFWCDPISGHATLYWYRQILGQGPELLVQFQDESVVDDSQLPKDRFSAERLKGVDSTLKIQPAELGDSAMYLCASSPRQGGSGYTFGSGTRLTVV.

This chain joins TRBV4-1 and TRBJ1-2; 12 bases are shared with TRBD1. The CDR3 contains 14 residues. Trimming removed 3 bases from V and 8 bases from J; junction bases left unmatched: 4. CDR1 and CDR2 from the germline V gene are MGHRA and YSYEKL. Written as DNA, the CDR3 is TGCGCCAGCAGCCAGATAGGGACAGGGGGCGGCTACACCTTC. It encodes CASSQIGTGGGYTF.

This clone was found a few times. This chain links TRBV7-2 with TRBJ2-3; 9 bases match TRBD1. V was clipped by 5 bases and J by 5 bases; unmatched bases: 8. The CDR3 length is 15 residues. From germline, CDR1 is SGHTA and CDR2 FQGNSA. The CDR3 DNA is TGTGCCAGCAGCAATAGGGACAGGGCAAGAGATACGCAGTATTTT. This encodes CASSNRDRARDTQYF.

As to this clone: A much larger clone lies one base from this, so it may be a read error. The chain uses TRBV6-1 and TRBJ2-2; 7 nucleotides match TRBD1. Germline assignment: CDR1 MNHNS and CDR2 SASEGT. Trimming removed 3 bases from V and 5 bases from J; junction bases left unmatched: 0. This CDR3 region has 13 residues. CDR3 sequence (DNA): TGTGCCAGCAGTGAGACAGGGACCGGGGAGCTGTTTTTT. This codes for CASSETGTGELFF.

The J gene is TRBJ2-1, the V gene TRBV10-3; 12 nucleotides match TRBD2. The germline V gene encodes CDR1 ENHRY and CDR2 SYGVKD. The CDR3 loop spans 17 amino acids. Germline trimming cut 0 bases from V and 8 bases from J; bases unmatched to any gene: 8. The CDR3 sequence is CAISESKRLAGEDEQFF. DNA for the CDR3: TGTGCCATCAGTGAGTCGAAGCGACTAGCGGGAGAGGATGAGCAGTTCTTC.

V is TRBV20-1 and J is TRBJ1-2, with TRBD1 matching over 7 bases. CDR1 and CDR2 from the germline V gene are DFQATT and SNEGSKA (reference sequence). The CDR3 totals 11 residues. The junction had 3 bases not matched to a gene; V was cut back by 3 bases and J by 8 bases. The DNA for the CDR3 is TGCAGTGCTAGTAGACAGGGCGGCTACACCTTC. As protein: CSASRQGGYTF.

The chain joins TRBV9 to TRBJ2-2; TRBD2 might be the D (6 bases). The germline V gene encodes CDR1 SGDLS and CDR2 YYNGEE. V lost 0 bases to trimming and J lost 0 bases, with 6 bases between them. The length of the CDR3 is 15 residues. The CDR3 loop reads CASSVAGANTGELFF. CDR3 nucleotide sequence: TGTGCCAGCAGCGTAGCGGGAGCGAACACCGGGGAGCTGTTTTTT.